This TCR beta chain originates from a study of spatial heterogeneity in lung cancer. Study overall: Detection consistently captured more beta-chain sequences than alpha-chain sequences. General observations from the study: Ubiquitous expanded tumor TCRs showed up in blood more at resection than follow-up.

Every cDNA TCR molecule received its own unique molecular identifier. TCRdb re-called the 5' RACE reads with MiXCR, one entry per CDR3 protein. The data show approximately 39,000 distinct CDR3 sequences, 6% to 9.5% seen once. Time point here: blood at routine non-recurrence follow-up after resection. No cells were sorted before sequencing. The whole RNA sequenced was extracted from tumor, nontumor lung or frozen PBMC. The ends lost 5 bases at V and 4 bases at J; junction bases unmatched: 10. Germline V gene lookup returns CDR1 GTSNPN and CDR2 SVGIG (reference sequence). CDR3 size: 15 residues. To note about this clonotype: Antigen: not known.

The specimen was PBMCs, collected at follow-up. This TCR derives from a male donor with early-stage non-small cell lung cancer. The chain recombines TRBV30 with TRBJ2-3; 9 nucleotides line up with TRBD1. This CDR3 reads CAWQRDRALPDTQYF. The CDR3 bases are TGTGCCTGGCAGCGGGACAGGGCCTTGCCAGATACGCAGTATTTT.